This TCR beta chain was identified in a study of blood T cell repertoires in COVID-19. Study-level background: Acute and convalescent COVID-19 specimens originated in the United States, Italy and Spain. PBMCs, B-cell-depleted T cells, or T cells provided the cDNA or gDNA that made up the material.

The germline CDR1 and CDR2 sequences are PRHDT and FYEKMQ (reference sequence). The CDR3 runs to 15 residues. Trimming took 5 bases from V and 7 from J, leaving 18 bases between them. In the source study's methods: Scientists estimated how many nucleated cells there were by amplifying reference gene primers. Some clones are missing from TCRdb's copy, which holds only in-frame ones; the method was immunoSEQ multiplex PCR. V and J calls and clone size are as listed in that table; D and trimming were resolved from the DNA. This table holds 70,000 to 90,000 clones, roughly 90% found once. This clonotype was sampled from a man between 60 and 75 years old with acute or convalescent COVID-19. This chain connects TRBV13 to TRBJ2-1, with a possible D match to TRBD2 (6 bases). Sequenced input: peripheral blood. This CDR3 is CASSPRDWGMNEQFF. The CDR3 bases are TGTGCCAGCAGCCCCCGGGACTGGGGAATGAATGAGCAGTTCTTC.